A single sample is the source of the 7 T cell receptor beta chains below, sequenced in a study of cytomegalovirus exposure and HLA in healthy donors. Amplification used 60 Vbeta primers and 13 Jbeta primers. Profiled with immunoSEQ multiplex PCR; TCRdb holds only in-frame clones, not every one. Seen here are approximately 140,000 clones, 60% to 80% observed once, and the top ten hold about 3.5%. Sequenced material: PBMCs. The receptor set was obtained from a man aged 35-49 years in good health and CMV-seronegative.

The chain uses TRBV4-3 and TRBJ2-7; TRBD1 matches 10 bases. With 2 bases clipped from V and 2 bases from J, the junction kept 6 bases outside the gene matches. The CDR3 has 16 amino acids. Germline CDR1 is LGHNA and CDR2 is YSLEER. Here the CDR3 DNA reads TGCGCCAGCAGCCAATTCGGGACAGGGGTTCCCTACGAGCAGTACTTC. Protein: CASSQFGTGVPYEQYF.

CDR3 sequence (DNA): TGTGCCAGCAGTTCCTGGACAGGGACCGCAACAGATACGCAGTATTTT. This encodes CASSSWTGTATDTQYF. V usage is TRBV28 and J usage is TRBJ2-3; TRBD1 matches at 8 bases. CDR1 is MDHEN, CDR2 SYDVKM, per germline. V lost 4 bases and J lost 3; bases outside the gene matches: 9. This CDR3 contains 16 residues.

The genes are TRBV4-1 and TRBJ1-5; D is uncertain. The V gene lost 10 bases and the J gene lost 7 bases, with 17 bases spanning the gap. Germline V gene data show CDR1 as MGHRA and CDR2 as YSYEKL. The CDR3 runs to 13 residues. CDR3 loop: CATSTAVGQPQHF. Here the CDR3 DNA reads TGCGCCACCTCAACGGCGGTCGGACAGCCCCAGCATTTT.

There are a few counts of this clone. The rearrangement uses TRBV7-9 and TRBJ1-4; D gene ambiguous. Germline-derived CDR1 and CDR2 are SEHNR and FQNEAQ (reference sequence). The V gene lost 4 bases and the J gene lost 5 bases, with 14 bases spanning the gap. The CDR3 contains 15 residues. Here the CDR3 reads CASSWGSSPNEKLFF. The CDR3 region has the DNA TGTGCCAGCAGCTGGGGATCTAGCCCGAATGAAAAACTGTTTTTT.

The rearrangement uses TRBV19 and TRBJ2-1, with D perhaps matching TRBD2 (7 bases). This CDR3 is 16 amino acids long. In germline, CDR1 is LNHDA, CDR2 SQIVND (reference sequence). V was cut by 7 bases and J by 1 base, with 17 bases left in between. Written as DNA, the CDR3 is TGTGCCAGTACCCAATGGGGGGGCCAGTCCTACAATGAGCAGTTCTTC. Translation gives CASTQWGGQSYNEQFF.

A word on this clone: Other DNA sequences in the same sample also yield this CDR3. The V gene is TRBV6-5, the J gene TRBJ1-2; TRBD1 aligns across 9 bases. Looked up from germline, CDR1 is MNHEY and CDR2 is SVGAGI. The CDR3 is 15 residues long. The V gene end was trimmed by 8 bases and the J gene end by 2 bases; junction bases not matched to a gene: 9. The CDR3 nucleotides are TGTGCCAGCCGACTAGTGGGACAGGGAAACTATGGCTACACCTTC. Encoded protein: CASRLVGQGNYGYTF.

The count of this clone is one. The chain links TRBV19 to TRBJ1-5, with D perhaps TRBD1 (6 bases). Trimming removed 5 bases at V and 6 bases at J, with 29 bases between. Germline loops: CDR1 LNHDA, CDR2 SQIVND (reference sequence). There are 19 residues in the CDR3. For the CDR3, the DNA is TGTGCCAGTAGTGCAAGAGCCCTTCCGGGACGTACAGGGTTTCAGCCCCAGCATTTT. This translates into CASSARALPGRTGFQPQHF.